The clone carrying this T cell receptor (beta chain) has a count of ten or more. Antigen: not known. These data originate in a study of read filtering for tumor transcriptome and immune sequencing. Across the whole study: By R-ISS, stages I, II and III held around 8, 16 and 7 patients. DNase treatment preceded whole-transcriptome library preparation.

Molecular barcoded adaptors covering alpha/delta and beta/gamma chains were used on approximately 400 ng RNA. One entry per CDR3 protein, called by TCRdb with MiXCR from the reads. The table lists 75,000 to 95,000 distinct CDR3 sequences, 20% to 25% of them singletons, with roughly 11% in the top ten. The V and J ends lost 4 bases and 0 bases, in that order; junction bases with no gene match: 2. This CDR3 has 15 amino acids. Germline CDR1 LGHDT, CDR2 YNNKEL (reference sequence). Study conclusions and caveats: Dropping single-read clonotypes raised IR-seq and RNA-seq shared-clonotype correlation. Single-read clonotypes: approximately 87% of IR-seq clonotypes (around 3.5% of reads), about 75% of RNA-seq clonotypes (less than 50% of reads).

The source of this sequence is a donor at least 40 years old with multiple myeloma. Sequenced: a population of CD138-negative cells sorted from bone marrow. The rearrangement links TRBV3-1 to TRBJ2-5; TRBD2 matches 10 bases. In DNA, the CDR3 is TGTGCCAGCAGCCCGGGACTAGCGCACCAAGAGACCCAGTACTTC. The encoded protein is CASSPGLAHQETQYF.